Listed below are T cell receptor beta chains from one sample, sequenced in a study of identical twins. TCRdb processed the 5' RACE reads anew with MiXCR; each CDR3 protein has one entry. Here the sample spans some 1,600,000 distinct CDR3 sequences, around 33% being singletons. Sequences were obtained from cord blood. All receptors derive from a newborn girl in good health. Both conserved end residues are part of each CDR3. Fields, in order: J gene, clone size, V gene, D gene, CDR3 DNA, CDR3 protein. D genes are given only for firm matches. A clone size is listed for some rows: how often the clone was seen (once, few, many), or a class if it is expanded.

TRBJ2-1 | . | TRBV13 | TRBD2 | TGTGCCAGCAGCTTCCCGTCTAGCGGGAGGTACAATGAGCAGTTCTTC | CASSFPSSGRYNEQFF
TRBJ2-1 | . | TRBV29-1 | TRBD2 | TGCAGCGTTGTCCCGACTAGCAAGAATGAGCAGTTCTTC | CSVVPTSKNEQFF
TRBJ2-2 | few | TRBV2 | TRBD2 | TGTGCCAGCAGTGAAGGCAGCGGGAGGATCACCGGGGAGCTGTTTTTT | CASSEGSGRITGELFF
TRBJ2-5 | . | TRBV27 | TRBD1 | TGTGCCAGCAGTCGGACAGGGTGGCAGACCCAGTACTTC | CASSRTGWQTQYF
TRBJ1-5 | . | TRBV7-9 | . | TGTGCCAGCAGCCAGGACAGTAATCAGCCCCAGAATTTT | CASSQDSNQPQNF
TRBJ1-2 | . | TRBV6-1 | . | TGTGCCAGCAGTGAACATGGAGACTATGGCTACACCTTC | CASSEHGDYGYTF
TRBJ2-7 | . | TRBV6-1 | TRBD2 | TGTGCCAGCAGTGAATGGGGACTAGCACCTGGCTACAATGAGCAGTACTTC | CASSEWGLAPGYNEQYF
TRBJ2-1 | few | TRBV24-1 | TRBD1 | TGTGCCACCAGTGGCCCCGGGACAGGTGGCAATGAGCAGTTCTTC | CATSGPGTGGNEQFF
TRBJ1-5 | . | TRBV18 | TRBD1 | TGTGCCAGCTCACCCCCAGGGGGCCTTAATCAGCCCCAGCATTTT | CASSPPGGLNQPQHF
TRBJ2-7 | . | TRBV14 | TRBD1 | TGTGCCAGCAGCCAAGATCGGGGGACAGGGGGCGCCCGGGCCTACGAGCAGTACTTC | CASSQDRGTGGARAYEQYF
TRBJ2-2 | . | TRBV2 | TRBD1 | TGTGCCAGCAGAGACAGGGATAGAACCGGGGAGCTGTTTTTT | CASRDRDRTGELFF
TRBJ2-7 | . | TRBV27 | TRBD1 | TGTGCCAGCAGTTTACGTTGGACAGGACCCTACGAGCAGTACTTC | CASSLRWTGPYEQYF
TRBJ2-1 | . | TRBV5-1 | . | TGCGCCAGCAGCAAATGGGCTAGCCCCAACAATGAGCAGTTCTTC | CASSKWASPNNEQFF
TRBJ2-1 | . | TRBV4-1 | TRBD1 | TGCGCCAGCAGCCAAAACCCGCGGGACAGGACCCTTAAGGGTTACAATGAGCACTTCTTC | CASSQNPRDRTLKGYNEHFF
TRBJ2-7 | few | TRBV5-1 | . | TGCGCCAGCAGCCGAGGGGATAACTCGTTCCTCTCCTACGAGCAGTACTTC | CASSRGDNSFLSYEQYF
TRBJ2-2 | few | TRBV10-3 | . | TGTGCCATCAGCCGTGGAGGGGTTAGTAACACCGGGGAGCTGTTTTTT | CAISRGGVSNTGELFF
TRBJ1-1 | . | TRBV20-1 | TRBD1 | TGCAGTGCCCTAGACAGGGTGGGGATGAACACTGAAGCTTTCTTT | CSALDRVGMNTEAFF
TRBJ2-3 | . | TRBV28 | TRBD2 | TGTGCCAGCGGTCTGCCGGGAGGCCCGGATACGCAGTATTTT | CASGLPGGPDTQYF
TRBJ2-7 | . | TRBV7-8 | . | TGTGCCAGCAGCTTAGAGCAAAGTCCTAAGGACAATGAGCAGTACTTC | CASSLEQSPKDNEQYF
TRBJ1-5 | few | TRBV28 | . | TGTGCCAGCGGTGTAGCGTATAGCAATCAGCCCCAGCATTTT | CASGVAYSNQPQHF
TRBJ1-2 | few | TRBV2 | . | TGTGCCAGTTACCGTCTACCCCTCTATGGCTACACCTTC | CASYRLPLYGYTF
TRBJ2-5 | . | TRBV28 | . | TGTGCCAGCGTGGAACCGGGACAACAAGAGACCCAGTACTTC | CASVEPGQQETQYF
TRBJ1-5 | . | TRBV19 | . | TGTGCCAGTTTAGGGGGCAATCAGCCCCAGCATTTT | CASLGGNQPQHF
TRBJ2-1 | . | TRBV5-1 | . | TGCGCCAGCAGCCCAAGGACCAGGGAGGATGAGCAGTTCTTC | CASSPRTREDEQFF
TRBJ1-2 | . | TRBV6-1 | . | TGTGCCAGCAGTGACTTGGGGCAAGACTATGGCTACACCTTC | CASSDLGQDYGYTF
TRBJ2-1 | . | TRBV24-1 | TRBD1 | TGTGCCACCAGTGACCCCGGGACCCCAGGGGGTGAGCAGTTCTTC | CATSDPGTPGGEQFF
TRBJ2-1 | few | TRBV27 | TRBD2 | TGTGCCAGCAGTAATCTACCTAGCGGGAGGGACAATGAGCAGTTCTTC | CASSNLPSGRDNEQFF
TRBJ1-5 | . | TRBV12-3/TRBV12-4 | . | TGTGCCAGCAGTCTCCTAGGGTCTCAGCCCCAGCATTTT | CASSLLGSQPQHF
TRBJ1-5 | few | TRBV5-1 | TRBD1 | TGCGCCAGTAGCTTCTCCGGGACAGACAATCAGCCCCAGCATTTT | CASSFSGTDNQPQHF
TRBJ1-2 | few | TRBV5-5 | TRBD1 | TGTGCCAGCCGCCGCCCAGGGGGGGACTATGGCTACACCTTC | CASRRPGGDYGYTF
TRBJ2-3 | . | TRBV20-1 | . | TGCAGTGCTGGGCTAGCACATACGCAGTATTTT | CSAGLAHTQYF
TRBJ1-2 | few | TRBV28 | TRBD1 | TGTGCCAGCAGAGAGAGAGGGGGCTTTAGCTATGGCTACACCTTC | CASRERGGFSYGYTF
TRBJ1-2 | few | TRBV12-3/TRBV12-4 | . | TGTGCCAGCAGTTTAGGCCCAGGGTCCGAGAGCTATGGCTACACCTTC | CASSLGPGSESYGYTF
TRBJ1-5 | few | TRBV6-1 | . | TGTGCCAGCGAGAGGGGGTTGAGCAATCAGCCCCAGCATTTT | CASERGLSNQPQHF
TRBJ2-1 | . | TRBV25-1 | TRBD1 | TGTGCCAGCACTACCTCTGGGACAGCGACCTACAATGAGCAGTTCTTC | CASTTSGTATYNEQFF
TRBJ2-3 | few | TRBV28 | . | TGTGCCAGCAATGAGGGTCGTCAGACGGATACGCAGTATTTT | CASNEGRQTDTQYF
TRBJ2-7 | . | TRBV27 | TRBD1 | TGTGCCAGCAGTCTCGGGACAGGCGCTACCTACGAGCAGTACTTC | CASSLGTGATYEQYF
TRBJ1-1 | few | TRBV12-3/TRBV12-4 | . | TGTGCCAGCAGTCCCGCTCGGAGGGGACCCAACACTGAAGCTTTCTTT | CASSPARRGPNTEAFF
TRBJ2-7 | . | TRBV4-3 | . | TGCGCCAGCAGCCCCGTCGAGGTTTTCTACGAGCAGTACTTC | CASSPVEVFYEQYF
TRBJ1-3 | . | TRBV7-2 | . | TGTGCCAGCAGCCAGATACAGCCTGGAAACACCATATATTTT | CASSQIQPGNTIYF
TRBJ2-5 | few | TRBV27 | . | TGTGCCAGCGGCAACAGACAAGAGACCCAGTACTTC | CASGNRQETQYF